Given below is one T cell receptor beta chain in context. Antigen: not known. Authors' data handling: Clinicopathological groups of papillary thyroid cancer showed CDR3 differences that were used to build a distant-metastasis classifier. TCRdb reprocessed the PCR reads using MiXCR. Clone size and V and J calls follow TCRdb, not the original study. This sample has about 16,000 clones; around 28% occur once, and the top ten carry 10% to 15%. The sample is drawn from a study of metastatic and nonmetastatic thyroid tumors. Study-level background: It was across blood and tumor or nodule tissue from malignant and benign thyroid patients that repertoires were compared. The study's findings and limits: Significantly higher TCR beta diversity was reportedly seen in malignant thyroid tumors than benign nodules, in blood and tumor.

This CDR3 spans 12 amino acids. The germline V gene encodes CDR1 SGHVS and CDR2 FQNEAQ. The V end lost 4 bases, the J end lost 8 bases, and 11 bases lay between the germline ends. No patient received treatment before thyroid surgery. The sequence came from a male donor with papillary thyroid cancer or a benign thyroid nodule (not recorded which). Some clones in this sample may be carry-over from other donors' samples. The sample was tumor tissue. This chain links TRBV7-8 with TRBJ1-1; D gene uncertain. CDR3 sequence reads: CASSYLRNEAFF. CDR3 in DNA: TGTGCCAGCAGCTACCTCAGGAACGAAGCTTTCTTT.